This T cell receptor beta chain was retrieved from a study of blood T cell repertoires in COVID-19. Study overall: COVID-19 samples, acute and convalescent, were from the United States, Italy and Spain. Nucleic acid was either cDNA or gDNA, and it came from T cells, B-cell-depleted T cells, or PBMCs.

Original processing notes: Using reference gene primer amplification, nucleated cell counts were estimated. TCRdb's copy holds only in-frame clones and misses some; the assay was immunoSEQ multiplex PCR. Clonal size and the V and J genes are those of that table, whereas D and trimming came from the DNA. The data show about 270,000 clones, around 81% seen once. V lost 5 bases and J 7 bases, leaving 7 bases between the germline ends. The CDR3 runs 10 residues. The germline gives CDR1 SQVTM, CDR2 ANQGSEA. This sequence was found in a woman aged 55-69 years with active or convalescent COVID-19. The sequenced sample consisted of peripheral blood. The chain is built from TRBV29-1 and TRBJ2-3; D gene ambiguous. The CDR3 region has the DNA TGCAGCGTTTTGAGGCATACGCAGTATTTT. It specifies CSVLRHTQYF.